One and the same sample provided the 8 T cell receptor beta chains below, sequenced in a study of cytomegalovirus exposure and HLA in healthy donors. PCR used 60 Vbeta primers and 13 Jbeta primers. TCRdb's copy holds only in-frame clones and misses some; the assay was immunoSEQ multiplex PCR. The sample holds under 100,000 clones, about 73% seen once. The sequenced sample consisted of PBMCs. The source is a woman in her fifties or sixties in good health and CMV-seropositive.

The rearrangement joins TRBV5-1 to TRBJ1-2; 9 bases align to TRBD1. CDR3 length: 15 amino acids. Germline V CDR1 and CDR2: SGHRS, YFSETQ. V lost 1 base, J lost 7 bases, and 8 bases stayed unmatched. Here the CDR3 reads CASSLPGQGIGGYTF. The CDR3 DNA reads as TGCGCCAGCAGCTTGCCCGGACAGGGGATCGGTGGCTACACCTTC.

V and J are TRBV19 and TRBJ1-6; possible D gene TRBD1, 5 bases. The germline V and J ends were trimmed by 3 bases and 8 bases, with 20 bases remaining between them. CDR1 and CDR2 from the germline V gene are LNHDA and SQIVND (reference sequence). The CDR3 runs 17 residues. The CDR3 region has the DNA TGTGCCAGTAGTATCTTTTTCACCGCAACAGGCGATTCACCCCTCCACTTT. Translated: CASSIFFTATGDSPLHF.

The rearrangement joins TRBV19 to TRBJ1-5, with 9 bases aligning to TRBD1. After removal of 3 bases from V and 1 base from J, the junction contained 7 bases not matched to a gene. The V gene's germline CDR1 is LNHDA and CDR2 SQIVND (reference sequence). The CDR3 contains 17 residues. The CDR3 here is CASSISGTGKSNQPQHF. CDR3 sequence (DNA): TGTGCCAGTAGTATTTCCGGGACAGGGAAGAGCAATCAGCCCCAGCATTTT.

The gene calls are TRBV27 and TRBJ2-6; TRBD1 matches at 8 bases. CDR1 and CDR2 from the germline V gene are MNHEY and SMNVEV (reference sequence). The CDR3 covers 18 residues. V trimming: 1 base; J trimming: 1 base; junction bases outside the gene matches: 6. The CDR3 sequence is CASSLFQGAGSGANVLTF. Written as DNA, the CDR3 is TGTGCCAGCAGTTTATTTCAGGGGGCGGGGTCTGGGGCCAACGTCCTGACTTTC.

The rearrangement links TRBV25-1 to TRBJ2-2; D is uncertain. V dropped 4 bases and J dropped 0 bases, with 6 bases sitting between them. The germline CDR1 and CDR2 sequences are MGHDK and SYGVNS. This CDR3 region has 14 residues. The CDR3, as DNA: TGTGCCAGCAGTGTTTCTACGAACACCGGGGAGCTGTTTTTT. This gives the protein CASSVSTNTGELFF.

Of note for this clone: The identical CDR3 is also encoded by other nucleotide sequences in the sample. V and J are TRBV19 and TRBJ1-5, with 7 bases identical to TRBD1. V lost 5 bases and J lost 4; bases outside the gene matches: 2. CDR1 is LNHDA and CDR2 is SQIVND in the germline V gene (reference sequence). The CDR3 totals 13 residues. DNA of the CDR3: TGTGCCAGTAGTGTACAGGGGAATCAGCCCCAGCATTTT. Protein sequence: CASSVQGNQPQHF.

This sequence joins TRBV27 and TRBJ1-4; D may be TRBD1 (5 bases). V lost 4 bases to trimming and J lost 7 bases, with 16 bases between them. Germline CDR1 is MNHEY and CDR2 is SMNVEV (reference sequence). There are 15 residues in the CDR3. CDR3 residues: CASSSGTGTREKLFF. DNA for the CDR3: TGTGCCAGCAGTTCCGGGACGGGGACTCGTGAAAAACTGTTTTTT.

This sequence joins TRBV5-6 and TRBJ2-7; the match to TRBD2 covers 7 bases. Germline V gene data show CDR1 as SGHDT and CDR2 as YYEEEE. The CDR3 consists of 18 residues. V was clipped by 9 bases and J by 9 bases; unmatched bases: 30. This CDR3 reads CANKLTLSDGGSSFGQYF. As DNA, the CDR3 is TGTGCCAACAAGCTCACCCTCTCGGACGGGGGGTCCTCGTTCGGGCAGTACTTC.